This T cell receptor beta chain was retrieved from a study of T cells in women clearing cervical HPV infection. Turning to the study itself: Control women cleared a single incident HPV16 infection within 12 months. Study conclusions and caveats: Cases carried less TRBV6-7 than controls: approximately 0.1% versus 0.16%. CIN3+ cases had significantly higher TCR repertoire richness than controls, but evenness did not differ.

A word on this clone: Its cognate antigen is unknown. Read coverage stops 3 residues before the CDR3 terminus; the germline J gene supplies the remainder.

The CDR3 is made up of 15 amino acids. Per the germline V gene, CDR1 is SEHNR and CDR2 is FQNEAQ (reference sequence). MY09/MY11 PCR detected cervical HPV DNA; dot-blot assigned genotypes. Here immunoSEQ multiplex PCR was the method, and the copy in TCRdb shows in-frame clones only, minus some. The sample's table shows fewer than 25,000 clones. V gene TRBV7-9 combines with J gene TRBJ1-5; tentatively, D is TRBD1 (6 bases). This sequence was found in a woman between 18 and 70 years old with a cervical HPV16 infection that either progressed to CIN3+ or cleared (not recorded which). The sample comprised blood buffy coat. The CDR3 reads CASSLEGGSTDPQHF. The covered CDR3 bases are TGTGCCAGCAGCTTAGAAGGGGGAAGCACAGATCCC. The variable domain in full, completed from reference TRBV7-9 and TRBJ1-5, reads DTGVSQNPRHKITKRGQNVTFRCDPISEHNRLYWYRQTLGQGPEFLTYFQNEAQLEKSRLLSDRFSAERPKGSFSTLEIQRTEQGDSAMYLCASSLEGGSTDPQHFGDGTRLSIL.